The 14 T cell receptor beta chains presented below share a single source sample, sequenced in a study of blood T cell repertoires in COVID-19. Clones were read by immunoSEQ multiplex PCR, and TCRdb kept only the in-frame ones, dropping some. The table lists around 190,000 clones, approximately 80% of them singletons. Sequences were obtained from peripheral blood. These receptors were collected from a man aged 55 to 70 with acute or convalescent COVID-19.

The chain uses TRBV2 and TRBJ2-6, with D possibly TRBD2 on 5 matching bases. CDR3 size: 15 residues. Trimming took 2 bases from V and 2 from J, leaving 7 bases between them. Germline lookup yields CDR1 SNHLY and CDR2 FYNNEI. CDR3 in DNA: TGTGCCAGCAGTGAATACGGGGCTGGGGCCAACGTCCTGACTTTC. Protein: CASSEYGAGANVLTF. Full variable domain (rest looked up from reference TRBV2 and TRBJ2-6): EPEVTQTPSHQVTQMGQEVILRCVPISNHLYFYWYRQILGQKVEFLVSFYNNEISEKSEIFDDQFSVERPDGSNFTLKIRSTKLEDSAMYFCASSEYGAGANVLTFGAGSRLTVL.

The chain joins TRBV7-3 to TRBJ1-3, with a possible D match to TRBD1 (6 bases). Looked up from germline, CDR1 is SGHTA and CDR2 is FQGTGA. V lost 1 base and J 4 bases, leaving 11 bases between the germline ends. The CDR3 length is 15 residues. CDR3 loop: CASSLMGARGNTIYF. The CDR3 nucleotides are TGTGCCAGCAGCTTAATGGGGGCGCGAGGAAACACCATATATTTT.

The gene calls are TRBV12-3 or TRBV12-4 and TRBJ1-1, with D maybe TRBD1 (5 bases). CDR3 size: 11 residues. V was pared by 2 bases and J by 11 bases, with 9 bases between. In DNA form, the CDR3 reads TGTGCCAGCAGTTTAAGGGGTAGGGCTTTCTTT. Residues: CASSLRGRAFF.

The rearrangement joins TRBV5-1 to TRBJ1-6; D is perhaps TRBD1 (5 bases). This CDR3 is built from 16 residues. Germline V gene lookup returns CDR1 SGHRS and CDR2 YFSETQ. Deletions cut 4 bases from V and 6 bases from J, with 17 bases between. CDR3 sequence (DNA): TGCGCCAGCAGCCCTTCTGGAGGGGCAGTTAATTCACCCCTCCACTTT. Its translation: CASSPSGGAVNSPLHF. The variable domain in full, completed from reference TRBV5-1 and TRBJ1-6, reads KAGVTQTPRYLIKTRGQQVTLSCSPISGHRSVSWYQQTPGQGLQFLFEYFSETQRNKGNFPGRFSGRQFSNSRSEMNVSTLELGDSALYLCASSPSGGAVNSPLHFGNGTRLTVT.

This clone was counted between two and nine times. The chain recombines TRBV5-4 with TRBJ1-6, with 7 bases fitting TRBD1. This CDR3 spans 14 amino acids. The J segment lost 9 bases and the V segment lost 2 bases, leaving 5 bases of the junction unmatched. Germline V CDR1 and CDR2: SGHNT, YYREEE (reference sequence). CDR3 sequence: CASSFGTEGSPLHF. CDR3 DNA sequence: TGTGCCAGCAGCTTCGGGACAGAAGGTTCACCCCTCCACTTT.

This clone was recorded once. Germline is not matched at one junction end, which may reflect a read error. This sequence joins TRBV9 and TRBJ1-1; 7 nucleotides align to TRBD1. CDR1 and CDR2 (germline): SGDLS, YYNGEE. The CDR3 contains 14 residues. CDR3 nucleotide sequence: TGTGCCAGCAGCGCCACCGGGACAGTCACTGAAACTTTCTTT. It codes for CASSATGTVTETFF.

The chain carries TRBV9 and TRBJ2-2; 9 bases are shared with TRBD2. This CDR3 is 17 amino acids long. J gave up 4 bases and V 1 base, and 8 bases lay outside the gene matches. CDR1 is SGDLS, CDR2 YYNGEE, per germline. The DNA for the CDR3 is TGTGCCAGCAGCGTACTTGGCGGGGGGGCCTCCACCGGGGAGCTGTTTTTT. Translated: CASSVLGGGASTGELFF.

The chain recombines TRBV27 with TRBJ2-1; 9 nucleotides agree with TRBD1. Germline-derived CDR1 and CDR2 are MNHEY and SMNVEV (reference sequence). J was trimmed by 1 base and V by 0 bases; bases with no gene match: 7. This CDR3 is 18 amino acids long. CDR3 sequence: CASSLSGTGQGSYNEQFF. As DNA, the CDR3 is TGTGCCAGCAGTTTATCCGGGACAGGGCAAGGGTCCTACAATGAGCAGTTCTTC.

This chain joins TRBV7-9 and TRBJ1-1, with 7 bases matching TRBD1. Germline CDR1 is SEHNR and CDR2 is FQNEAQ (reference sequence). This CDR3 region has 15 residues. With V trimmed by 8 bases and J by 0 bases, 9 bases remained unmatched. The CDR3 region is CASLLPTGMNTEAFF. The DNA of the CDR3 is TGTGCCAGCCTCCTCCCGACAGGGATGAACACTGAAGCTTTCTTT.

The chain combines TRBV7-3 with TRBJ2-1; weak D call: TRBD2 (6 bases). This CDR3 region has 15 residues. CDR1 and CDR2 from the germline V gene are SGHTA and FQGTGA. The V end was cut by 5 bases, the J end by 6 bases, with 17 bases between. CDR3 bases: TGTGCCAGCAGCCCCGCCGGGGGTTCATTCAATGAGCAGTTCTTC. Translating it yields CASSPAGGSFNEQFF.

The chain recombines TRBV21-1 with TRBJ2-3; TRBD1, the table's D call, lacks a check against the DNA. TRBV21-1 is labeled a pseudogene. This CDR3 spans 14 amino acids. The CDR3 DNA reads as TGTGCCAGCAGCAAAGTAGGGGGCACAGATACGCAGTATTTT. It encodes CASSKVGGTDTQYF.

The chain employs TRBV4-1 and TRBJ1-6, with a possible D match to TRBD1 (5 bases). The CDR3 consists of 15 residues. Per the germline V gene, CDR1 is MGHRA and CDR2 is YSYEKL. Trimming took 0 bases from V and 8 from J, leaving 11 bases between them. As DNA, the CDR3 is TGCGCCAGCAGCCAAGAAGGGGATTGGGATTCACCCCTCCACTTT. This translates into CASSQEGDWDSPLHF.

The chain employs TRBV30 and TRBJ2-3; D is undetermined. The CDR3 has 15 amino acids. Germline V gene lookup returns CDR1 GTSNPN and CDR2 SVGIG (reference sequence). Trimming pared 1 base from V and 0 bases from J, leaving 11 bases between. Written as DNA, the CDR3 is TGTGCCTGGAGTGCAAGACAACCTAGCACAGATACGCAGTATTTT. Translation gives CAWSARQPSTDTQYF.

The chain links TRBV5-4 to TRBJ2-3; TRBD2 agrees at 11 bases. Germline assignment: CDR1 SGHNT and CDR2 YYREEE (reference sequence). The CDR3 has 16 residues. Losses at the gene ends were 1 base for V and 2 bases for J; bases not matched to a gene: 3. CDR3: CASSLTSGGFTDTQYF. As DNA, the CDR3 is TGTGCCAGCAGCTTGACTAGCGGGGGTTTCACAGATACGCAGTATTTT.